The 2 T cell receptor beta chains below come from one sample, sequenced in a study of human T cells and chemical hapten exposure. TCRdb processed the RACE reads anew with MiXCR; each CDR3 protein has one entry. The profile shows fewer than 95,000 distinct CDR3 sequences, approximately 11% of them singletons. Time point indicated: patch test 2, 6 weeks after DPC sensitization. Specified treatment: therapeutic diphenylcyclopropenone sensitization with weekly scalp DPC. This material consisted of whole blood, taken in connection with sensitization to the hapten diphenylcyclopropenone (DPC). All receptors come from a man between 40 and 49 years old with alopecia areata. Some clones in this sample may be carry-over from other donors' samples.

This clonotype was recorded a few times. This rearrangement joins TRBV5-1 to TRBJ1-6; weak D call: TRBD1 (5 bases). This CDR3 has 13 amino acids. The V gene lost 0 bases and the J gene lost 8 bases, with 6 bases spanning the gap. From germline, CDR1 is SGHRS and CDR2 YFSETQ. Here the CDR3 DNA reads TGCGCCAGCAGCTTGGAACAGGATTCACCCCTCCACTTT. Encoded protein: CASSLEQDSPLHF.

This clonotype was observed many times. This chain uses TRBV20-1 with TRBJ2-3; no definite D call. The CDR3 has 17 residues. The V gene's germline CDR1 is DFQATT and CDR2 SNEGSKA (reference sequence). The V end lost 6 bases, the J end lost 0 bases, and 22 bases lay between the germline ends. The CDR3 is CSAPRLLSLFSTDTQYF. CDR3 nucleotides: TGCAGTGCCCCGAGGCTCCTTAGCCTCTTTAGCACAGATACGCAGTATTTT.